This T cell receptor (beta chain) was retrieved from a study of blood T cell repertoires in COVID-19 (dated by TCRdb to 2018 to 2020). About the study as a whole: Samples from collaborators originated in the United States, Italy and Spain and spanned both the acute and convalescent phases of COVID-19. Samples were obtained from the ongoing ImmuneRACE study (first 160 participants) and from 1,200 or so subjects provided by 6 global collaborators. Where available, HLA class I and class II types were taken from metadata supplied by the sample provider and were not determined by assay-based typing. The repertoires were made available in a free public database intended to serve as a resource for research on the immune response to SARS-CoV-2. Subjects who had been exposed to COVID-19, were actively infected with it, or had recovered from it provided the deeply sampled blood TCRbeta repertoires that made up the dataset. Sample metadata almost always included a de-identified subject ID, COVID-19 status, age in years and sex. The prospective study material was composed of cDNA or gDNA derived from T cells, B-cell-depleted T cells, or PBMCs.

On the study overall, not on this receptor specifically: How much clinical and demographic metadata was included differed by source and by participant, and the metadata was provided uncurated.

The CDR3 runs 17 residues from the cysteine to the phenylalanine. Solely the CDR3 DNA is kept, with 51 bases framed from the first base. The V and J ends are trimmed by 0 bases and 0 bases, leaving 12 bases between them. In the germline V gene (reference sequence), CDR1 corresponds to SGHAT and CDR2 to FQDESV. Whole blood was collected in K2EDTA tubes by collaborating institutions according to the institutions' own protocols. For TCRbeta analysis, collaborator samples were shipped as frozen whole blood, as isolated PBMCs, or as DNA extracted from either sample type. This clone is a singleton in its sample. Its antigen is currently not known. Within one base of it there is no much larger clone, and no base qualities were kept. TCRbeta CDR3 regions were amplified from genomic DNA by means of the immunoSEQ Assay, a bias-controlled multiplex PCR. The authors' pipeline ran thus. The number of nucleated cells in each sample was estimated by amplification of reference gene primers within the assay. To quantify the absolute abundance of each unique TCRbeta CDR3 rearrangement, sequence reads were collapsed and filtered. For each sample, productive Simpson clonality was calculated by taking the square root of Simpson's diversity index across productive rearrangements. This is the immuneACCESS table as TCRdb keeps it, with only in-frame sequences that have V and J called. A part of the clones is gone; compared with another copy, unresolved V genes explain less than half, and the rest is unexplained. V and J calls and clone size follow that table, whereas D and trimming were derived from the DNA. The sample table shows approximately 52,000 clones, and 86% are seen once. Of the sample, 1.3% falls within the top ten clones.

The sequenced sample was peripheral blood. The origin of this receptor is a man in his sixties with acute or convalescent COVID-19. The chain joins TRBV11-1 to TRBJ2-1; the D segment cannot be called with confidence. The DNA is TGTGCCAGCAGCTTAGCGGCGTTTAGGAGCTCCTACAATGAGCAGTTCTTC. It encodes CASSLAAFRSSYNEQFF.